The 9 T cell receptor beta chains reported below all come from one sample, sequenced in a study of PD-L1 blockade in urothelial cancer. Generated by immunoSEQ multiplex PCR, the TCRdb table keeps only in-frame clones and is missing some. The repertoire has more than 95,000 clones, 85% to 90% of them found once; the top ten carry 1.5% to 2%. Time point denoted: peripheral blood 6 weeks after treatment start. Sequencing was performed on PBMCs, taken around atezolizumab (anti-PD-L1) treatment. All receptors derive from a man aged 55 to 69 with urothelial cancer.

This clone turned up a few times. The chain couples TRBV19 to TRBJ2-1; TRBD2 agrees at 7 bases. Germline CDR1 is LNHDA and CDR2 is SQIVND (reference sequence). The CDR3 extends over 16 amino acids. Trimming at V came to 6 bases and at J to 8 bases, leaving 16 bases not matched to a gene. Here the CDR3 reads CASSPGLADLLHEQFF. The CDR3 bases are TGTGCCAGTAGCCCCGGGCTAGCGGACCTACTGCATGAGCAGTTCTTC.

This sequence joins TRBV5-6 and TRBJ2-5; 8 bases line up with TRBD1. CDR1 SGHDT and CDR2 YYEEEE come from the germline V gene. Trimming at V came to 0 bases and at J to 5 bases, leaving 0 bases not matched to a gene. The CDR3 runs 13 residues. Here the CDR3 reads CASSLDRGETQYF. The CDR3 nucleotides are TGTGCCAGCAGCTTGGACAGGGGGGAGACCCAGTACTTC.

The J gene is TRBJ2-5, the V gene TRBV7-2; 7 bases map to TRBD1. The CDR3 contains 14 residues. CDR1 and CDR2 from the germline V gene are SGHTA and FQGNSA. V was clipped by 4 bases and J by 5 bases; unmatched bases: 7. Written as DNA, the CDR3 is TGTGCCAGCAGCTCTTTAGACAGGGTCGAGACCCAGTACTTC. Translation gives CASSSLDRVETQYF.

This rearrangement joins TRBV14 to TRBJ1-2; 10 positions match TRBD1. This CDR3 is built from 17 residues. Germline loops: CDR1 SGHDN, CDR2 FVKESK. V lost 0 bases and J lost 4; bases outside the gene matches: 8. The CDR3 spells CASSQDGTGVDTYGYTF. The DNA for the CDR3 is TGTGCCAGCAGCCAAGACGGGACAGGGGTCGATACCTATGGCTACACCTTC.

The V call is TRBV15, the J call TRBJ2-1, with D tentatively TRBD2 (6 bases). CDR3 length equals 15 residues. Germline CDR1 LNHNV, CDR2 YYDKDF (reference sequence). The V end was cut by 4 bases, the J end by 7 bases, with 17 bases between. The CDR3 loop is CATSKTGVRGNEQFF. The CDR3 nucleotides read TGTGCCACCAGCAAAACGGGAGTTAGGGGAAATGAGCAGTTCTTC.

The rearrangement links TRBV9 to TRBJ1-1; the match to TRBD1 covers 11 bases. Trimming cost V 1 base and J 7 bases; bases outside gene matches: 9. The CDR3 has 16 amino acids. Germline loops: CDR1 SGDLS, CDR2 YYNGEE. DNA for the CDR3: TGTGCCAGCAGCGTAACCACCGGGACAGGGGGGGGTGAAGCTTTCTTT. Amino acid sequence: CASSVTTGTGGGEAFF.

In its sample, this clone was seen once. The conserved closing phenylalanine or tryptophan is absent in this CDR3, likely reflecting a read error. The DNA is omitted, as the CDR3 cannot be located on it reliably, and the CDR3 follows TCRdb's listing. The chain employs TRBV5-1 and TRBJ1-6; the table gives TRBD1 as D, unverified against the DNA. Germline CDR1 SGHRS, CDR2 YFSETQ. With termini counted, the CDR3 has 11 amino acids. This chain's CDR3 is CASSLAPPSSV.

This chain uses TRBV9 with TRBJ1-6; D is possibly TRBD1 (5 bases). Trimming removed 0 bases from V and 10 bases from J, with 14 bases in between. CDR3 length: 15 amino acids. CDR1 is SGDLS, CDR2 YYNGEE, per germline. The CDR3 DNA sequence: TGTGCCAGCAGCGTAGGGGGACTATCATCCTCACCCCTCCACTTT. This codes for CASSVGGLSSSPLHF.

The J gene is TRBJ2-1, the V gene TRBV5-4; TRBD2 matches 9 bases. The germline V gene has CDR1 SGHNT and CDR2 YYREEE (reference sequence). This CDR3 spans 16 amino acids. Trimming at V came to 4 bases and at J to 6 bases, leaving 11 bases not matched to a gene. As DNA, the CDR3 is TGTGCCAGCAGCAACGGGCGGGAGGGAAAGACCAATGAGCAGTTCTTC. Its protein is CASSNGREGKTNEQFF.